This paragraph covers one T cell receptor beta chain sequence. Its antigen is unknown. The germline V gene has CDR1 SNHLY and CDR2 FYNNEI. The CDR3 length is 12 residues. Trimming shortened V by 3 bases and J by 4 bases, and 6 bases separated the two germline ends. This sample is part of a study of cytomegalovirus exposure and HLA in healthy donors. Looking at the study overall: Of some 400 genotyped donors, 65% to 85% clustered with self-reported Caucasian donors.

Study-level results: The authors later found HLA-associated TCR beta chains more clonally expanded than equally common others. Three chains tied to CMV proved CMV antigen-specific in vitro.

The PCR made use of 60 Vbeta and 13 Jbeta primers. This table comes from immunoSEQ multiplex PCR, and its TCRdb copy is limited to in-frame clones, with some not included. This sample yields over 95,000 clones, of which roughly 76% are seen a single time; around 12% belongs to the top ten. The chain joins TRBV2 to TRBJ1-2; D is perhaps TRBD1 (5 bases). The sequenced sample was PBMCs. The sequence was collected from a woman aged 40 to 50 in good health and CMV-seropositive. CDR3 in amino acids: CASSDRAYGYTF. CDR3 nucleotide sequence: TGTGCCAGCAGTGACAGGGCCTATGGCTACACCTTC.